The rows below give T cell receptor beta chains drawn from one sample of a study of cytomegalovirus exposure and HLA in healthy donors. The assay was immunoSEQ multiplex PCR, and TCRdb's table has in-frame clones only and misses some. The profile shows about 170,000 clones, 85% of them singletons. Sequencing used PBMCs. These receptors all come from a boy aged 2-9 years in good health and CMV-seronegative. Each CDR3 is given with its conserved first and last residue. The D gene is left open where the match is weak. Expanded clones get a size class; other rows say once, few or many, or leave the size out.

V gene,CDR3 length,J gene,clone size,D gene,CDR3 DNA,CDR3 protein
TRBV28,19,TRBJ1-3,-,-,TGTGCCAGCAGCCCTCTCAACCTACAAGGAGCGTTCTCTGGAAACACCATATATTTT,CASSPLNLQGAFSGNTIYF
TRBV19,15,TRBJ2-3,-,-,TGTGCCAGTAGTATGGCAGGGGCTGGGTTAGATACGCAGTATTTT,CASSMAGAGLDTQYF
TRBV6-1,15,TRBJ2-3,few,TRBD2,TGTGCCAGCAGTGAGACTAGCGGGGGGGCAGATACGCAGTATTTT,CASSETSGGADTQYF
TRBV4-1,12,TRBJ2-3,-,-,TGCGCCAGCAGCCAACACACAGATACGCAGTATTTT,CASSQHTDTQYF
TRBV6-5,14,TRBJ1-3,-,-,TGTGCCAGCACAGGGGAGAGCTCTGGAAACACCATATATTTT,CASTGESSGNTIYF
TRBV11-2,16,TRBJ2-7,-,-,TGTGCCAGCAGCTTAGGTGGCAGAACCGTATCCTACGAGCAGTACTTC,CASSLGGRTVSYEQYF
TRBV19,14,TRBJ2-7,-,TRBD2,TGTGCCAGTAGTACGGCCACTAGCGACTACGAGCAGTACTTC,CASSTATSDYEQYF
TRBV4-2,15,TRBJ2-7,once,TRBD2,TGTGCCAGCAGCCCCAATCCCGCGGGGGCCTACGAGCAGTACTTC,CASSPNPAGAYEQYF
TRBV28,12,TRBJ2-1,-,-,TGTGCCAGCAGTTTACCAGGGGATGAGCAGTTCTTC,CASSLPGDEQFF
TRBV4-1,17,TRBJ2-7,-,TRBD2,TGCGCCAGCAGCCTTTACTTAGCGGGAGAGAGGTCCTACGAGCAGTACTTC,CASSLYLAGERSYEQYF
TRBV25-1,15,TRBJ1-1,-,-,TGTGCCAGCAGTGAATATAGACACACGAACACTGAAGCTTTCTTT,CASSEYRHTNTEAFF
TRBV28,16,TRBJ2-1,-,TRBD1,TGTGCCAGCAGTCCACCCGGGACAGGCGTAATAAATGAGCAGTTCTTC,CASSPPGTGVINEQFF
TRBV7-9,10,TRBJ2-7,-,-,TGTGCCAGCGGCCGTTACGAGCAGTACTTC,CASGRYEQYF
TRBV6-5,15,TRBJ1-3,once,-,TGTGCCAGCAGTTACGGGCAGAGCTCTGGAAACACCATATATTTT,CASSYGQSSGNTIYF
TRBV2,12,TRBJ2-2,-,-,TGTGCCAGCAACGGCGGCACCGGGGAGCTGTTTTTT,CASNGGTGELFF
TRBV19,15,TRBJ1-4,once,TRBD1,TGTGCCACCCAAAAGTTTAACAGGGGAGATGAAAAACTGTTTTTT,CATQKFNRGDEKLFF
TRBV5-6,15,TRBJ1-1,few,-,TGTGCCAGCAGCTTGGTGCACAGGCAGAACACTGAAGCTTTCTTT,CASSLVHRQNTEAFF
TRBV6-1,15,TRBJ2-2,-,-,TGTGCCAGCAGTGAAGGACAGTCGGACACCGGGGAGCTGTTTTTT,CASSEGQSDTGELFF
TRBV10-3,14,TRBJ1-6,-,TRBD1,TGTGCCATCAGGACCGGGACAGAGAATTCACCCCTCCACTTT,CAIRTGTENSPLHF
TRBV6-1,13,TRBJ1-4,-,-,TGTGCCAGCAGTGAAGCGCTAGAGGTGGGACTGTTTTTT,CASSEALEVGLFF
TRBV7-9,15,TRBJ1-1,few,TRBD1,TGTGCCAGCAGCCCGCCGACAGGGGTCGGCACTGAAGCTTTCTTT,CASSPPTGVGTEAFF
TRBV28,12,TRBJ1-1,-,-,TGTGGTTCTGCGGGGCCGAACACTGAAGCTTTCTTT,CGSAGPNTEAFF
TRBV19,13,TRBJ2-3,-,-,TGTGCCAGTAAGGAGGATAGCACAGATACGCAGTATTTT,CASKEDSTDTQYF
TRBV25-1,16,TRBJ1-4,-,-,TGTGCCAGCAGCCCCCCGGGGCGGGGTACTAATGAAAAACTGTTTTTT,CASSPPGRGTNEKLFF
TRBV6-5,14,TRBJ1-1,once,TRBD1,TGTGCCAGCAGTTTCGACGGGACAGAACTTGAAGCTTTCTTT,CASSFDGTELEAFF
TRBV5-1,14,TRBJ2-7,-,TRBD1,TGCGCCAGCAGCTTACAGGGGGTTGGCTACGAGCAGTACTTC,CASSLQGVGYEQYF
TRBV6-1,13,TRBJ1-6,-,-,TGTGCCAGCAGGACCAGAGGGAATTCACCCCTCCACTTT,CASRTRGNSPLHF
TRBV29-1,12,TRBJ2-1,-,-,TGCAGCGTTGAAGGCCAGGGCAATGAGCAGTTCTTC,CSVEGQGNEQFF
TRBV30,11,TRBJ1-2,-,-,TGTGCCTGGAGTGTGAGGCCATCCTACACCTTC,CAWSVRPSYTF
TRBV10-1,14,TRBJ1-1,-,-,TGCGCCAGCAGGAAGATCAGGGAAGGCACTGAAGCTTTCTTT,CASRKIREGTEAFF
TRBV29-1,14,TRBJ1-1,-,-,TGCAGCGTTGTGGCAGGCGATCTGAACACTGAAGCTTTCTTT,CSVVAGDLNTEAFF
TRBV5-6,19,TRBJ2-3,-,TRBD2,TGTGCCAGCAGCTTCCCCCCCCTAGCGGGGGGTCCCAGCACAGATACGCAGTATTTT,CASSFPPLAGGPSTDTQYF
TRBV28,14,TRBJ1-2,-,TRBD1,TGTGCCAGCAGCCCAGGGGGCTCTAACTATGGCTACACCTTC,CASSPGGSNYGYTF
TRBV27,13,TRBJ1-1,once,-,TGTGCCAGCAGTTTAGGAGCGAACACTGAAGCTTTCTTT,CASSLGANTEAFF
TRBV5-4,14,TRBJ2-3,-,TRBD2,TGTGCCAGCAGCTCGGGAGGTTACACAGATACGCAGTATTTT,CASSSGGYTDTQYF
TRBV9,11,TRBJ1-2,-,-,TGTGCAAGCAGGTTTCCTTATGGCTACACCTTC,CASRFPYGYTF
TRBV7-9,13,TRBJ1-1,-,-,TGTTCCAGCAGTAGAGGGTTGAACACTGAAGCTTTCTTT,CSSSRGLNTEAFF
TRBV2,13,TRBJ2-7,-,-,TGTGCCAGCAGTGAAGCGCCGGGAAGCGAGCAGTACTTC,CASSEAPGSEQYF
TRBV6-1,16,TRBJ2-3,few,-,TGTGCCAGCAGTGTATGGTGGGACTCAAGCACAGATACGCAGTATTTT,CASSVWWDSSTDTQYF
TRBV11-2,17,TRBJ2-5,-,TRBD2,TGTGCCAGCAGCTTAGGCCGGACTAGCGGGACGACGGGGACCCAGTACTTC,CASSLGRTSGTTGTQYF
TRBV6-5,12,TRBJ1-2,-,-,TGTGCCAGCAGATTCGGAGTTTATGGCTACACCTTC,CASRFGVYGYTF
TRBV27,17,TRBJ2-7,-,TRBD1,TGTGCCAGCAGTTTAATCCCCCCAGGACAGGGAGTCTACGAGCAGTACTTC,CASSLIPPGQGVYEQYF
TRBV6-1,16,TRBJ1-3,few,-,TGTGCCAGCAGTGAGGGGACAAGACCCTCTGGAAACACCATATATTTT,CASSEGTRPSGNTIYF
TRBV5-4,14,TRBJ2-7,-,-,TGTGCCAGCAGCTTGGTTAGCGCATCCTACGAGCAGTACTTC,CASSLVSASYEQYF
TRBV30,16,TRBJ2-5,few,TRBD1,TGTGCCTGGAGTGAGCAGGGCAGGGGGACCCAAGAGACCCAGTACTTC,CAWSEQGRGTQETQYF
TRBV19,13,TRBJ2-6,-,-,TGTGCCAGTAGTATCAGTGGGGCCAACGTCCTGACTTTC,CASSISGANVLTF
TRBV28,14,TRBJ1-2,-,-,TGTGCCAGCATGGGGCAGGGACAATCGTATGGCTACACCTTC,CASMGQGQSYGYTF
TRBV7-8,15,TRBJ1-2,-,-,TGTGCCACAAACCACTTGGGCGCCTCGAACTATGGCTACACCTTC,CATNHLGASNYGYTF
TRBV5-1,14,TRBJ2-5,-,TRBD1,TGCGCCAGCAGCTCAGGACAGGGGCGGGAGACCCAGTACTTC,CASSSGQGRETQYF
TRBV5-6,16,TRBJ2-5,-,TRBD2,TGTGCCAGCAGCACCCGCCGCGGGAGGGCCTCAGAGACCCAGTACTTC,CASSTRRGRASETQYF
TRBV5-1,15,TRBJ2-3,-,TRBD1,TGCGCCAGCAGCCCACGGACAGGGAGTACAGATACGCAGTATTTT,CASSPRTGSTDTQYF
TRBV6-1,12,TRBJ1-3,-,TRBD1,TGTGTCAGCAGGACAGGTGGAAACACCATATATTTT,CVSRTGGNTIYF
TRBV20-1,11,TRBJ1-1,-,-,TGCAGTGCCTATCAGGTGCCTGAAGCTTTCTTT,CSAYQVPEAFF
TRBV21-1,16,TRBJ1-5,-,-,TGTGCCAGCAGCTTACGACAGGGGTTGGTTCATCAGCCCCAGCATTTT,CASSLRQGLVHQPQHF